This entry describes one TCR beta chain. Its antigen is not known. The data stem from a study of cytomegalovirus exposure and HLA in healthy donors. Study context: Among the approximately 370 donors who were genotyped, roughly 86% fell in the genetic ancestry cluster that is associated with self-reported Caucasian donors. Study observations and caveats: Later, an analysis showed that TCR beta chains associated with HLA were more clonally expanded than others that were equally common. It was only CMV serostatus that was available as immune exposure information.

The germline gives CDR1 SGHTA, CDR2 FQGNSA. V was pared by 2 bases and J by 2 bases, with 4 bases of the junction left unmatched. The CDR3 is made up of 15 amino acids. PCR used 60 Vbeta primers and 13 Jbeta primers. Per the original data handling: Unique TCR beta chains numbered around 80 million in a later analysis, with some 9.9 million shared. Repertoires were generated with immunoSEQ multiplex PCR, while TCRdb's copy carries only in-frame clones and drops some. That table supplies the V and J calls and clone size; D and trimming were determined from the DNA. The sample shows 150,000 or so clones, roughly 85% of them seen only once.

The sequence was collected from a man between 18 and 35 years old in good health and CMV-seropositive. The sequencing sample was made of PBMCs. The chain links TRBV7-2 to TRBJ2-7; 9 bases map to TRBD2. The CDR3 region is CASSLRRGGAYEQYF. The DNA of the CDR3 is TGTGCCAGCAGCTTAAGACGCGGGGGGGCCTACGAGCAGTACTTC.